This T cell receptor (beta chain) emerged from a study of blood T cell repertoires in COVID-19. The overall study: Collection of acute and convalescent COVID-19 samples took place in the United States, Italy and Spain. T cells, B-cell-depleted T cells, or PBMCs provided the cDNA or gDNA that served as material.

The length of the CDR3 is 14 residues. The germline CDR1 and CDR2 sequences are MDHEN and SYDVKM. Deletions cut 6 bases from V and 4 bases from J, with 12 bases between. Authors' analysis steps: Amplified reference gene primers provided the basis for estimating nucleated cell counts. Sequencing used immunoSEQ multiplex PCR; TCRdb keeps in-frame clones, though not all of them. For V, J and clone size, that table is used; D and trimming come from the DNA. The sample contains just over 650,000 clones, around 89% of which appear only once. This TCR was recovered from a woman in her late teens or twenties with acute or convalescent COVID-19. The source material was peripheral blood. The chain couples TRBV28 to TRBJ1-4, with no clear D. As DNA, the CDR3 is TGTGCCAGCAGGACATTTACACTTAATGAAAAACTGTTTTTT. Amino acids: CASRTFTLNEKLFF.